A selection of T cell receptor beta chains follows, all from one sample in a study of lymphopenia after photon versus proton radiotherapy. Sequencing was performed with immunoSEQ multiplex PCR; in TCRdb, only in-frame clones are kept and a portion is missing. The data contain roughly 58,000 clones, roughly 90% of them singletons. This material consisted of peripheral blood, taken from a patient treated with proton-based radiotherapy. These receptors were obtained from a man aged 80 or over with esophageal cancer. CDR3s include the opening cysteine and the closing phenylalanine or tryptophan. The order of the fields is clone size, V gene, D gene, J gene, CDR3 length, CDR3 protein, CDR3 DNA. D genes are given only for firm matches. For some rows the clone size is stated as once, few or many, or as a class when expanded; others skip it.

>.|TRBV11-2|.|TRBJ2-3|15
CASSNRALGSDTQYF
TGTGCCAGCAGCAACCGGGCCCTGGGGTCTGATACGCAGTATTTT
>once|TRBV7-6|TRBD2|TRBJ2-3|16
CASSYLSGRATDTQYF
TGTGCCAGCAGCTATCTTAGCGGGAGGGCCACAGATACGCAGTATTTT
>.|TRBV18|TRBD2|TRBJ2-7|14
CASSPTSGDYEQYF
TGTGCCAGCTCACCCACTAGCGGAGACTACGAGCAGTACTTC
>.|TRBV6-6|.|TRBJ2-2|14
CASSGGGGTGELFF
TGTGCCAGCAGTGGAGGGGGGGGCACCGGGGAGCTGTTTTTT
>.|TRBV7-9|.|TRBJ1-2|12
CASSRDRDGYTF
TGTGCCAGCAGCCGCGACAGAGATGGCTACACCTTC
>.|TRBV7-9|.|TRBJ1-2|14
CASSSDQGWDGYTF
TGTGCCAGCAGCTCCGATCAGGGGTGGGATGGCTACACCTTC
>.|TRBV4-1|.|TRBJ2-7|14
CASSQPGGTYEQYF
TGCGCCAGCAGCCAACCCGGCGGGACCTACGAGCAGTACTTC
>.|TRBV19|TRBD2|TRBJ2-3|14
CASSPGLATDTQYF
TGTGCCAGTAGTCCTGGACTAGCCACAGATACGCAGTATTTT
>.|TRBV5-5|TRBD2|TRBJ2-3|18
CASSLVGLAATSTDTQYF
TGTGCCAGCAGCTTGGTGGGACTAGCAGCTACTAGCACAGATACGCAGTATTTT
>once|TRBV7-8|TRBD2|TRBJ2-3|18
CASSAGTSGRYSTDTQYF
TGTGCCAGCAGCGCCGGCACTAGCGGGAGGTATAGCACAGATACGCAGTATTTT
>.|TRBV29-1|TRBD1|TRBJ2-7|13
CSVRTGAWSEQYF
TGCAGCGTTCGGACAGGGGCTTGGTCCGAGCAGTACTTC
>.|TRBV19|TRBD1|TRBJ1-1|14
CASSTDRGGYEAFF
TGTGCCAGTAGCACGGACAGGGGCGGCTATGAAGCTTTCTTT
>.|TRBV7-6|.|TRBJ2-1|12
CASSLGYRDWFF
TGTGCCAGCAGCTTAGGGTACAGGGACTGGTTCTTC
>.|TRBV15|TRBD1|TRBJ1-2|14
CATSSDRGLYGYTF
TGTGCCACCAGCTCGGACAGGGGCCTCTATGGCTACACCTTC
>.|TRBV5-1|.|TRBJ2-5|14
CASSPGSGAKTQYF
TGCGCCAGCAGCCCAGGAAGTGGGGCGAAGACCCAGTACTTC
>.|TRBV6-1|TRBD2|TRBJ2-7|14
CASREAGSSYEQYF
TGTGCCAGCAGGGAAGCGGGGAGCTCCTACGAGCAGTACTTC